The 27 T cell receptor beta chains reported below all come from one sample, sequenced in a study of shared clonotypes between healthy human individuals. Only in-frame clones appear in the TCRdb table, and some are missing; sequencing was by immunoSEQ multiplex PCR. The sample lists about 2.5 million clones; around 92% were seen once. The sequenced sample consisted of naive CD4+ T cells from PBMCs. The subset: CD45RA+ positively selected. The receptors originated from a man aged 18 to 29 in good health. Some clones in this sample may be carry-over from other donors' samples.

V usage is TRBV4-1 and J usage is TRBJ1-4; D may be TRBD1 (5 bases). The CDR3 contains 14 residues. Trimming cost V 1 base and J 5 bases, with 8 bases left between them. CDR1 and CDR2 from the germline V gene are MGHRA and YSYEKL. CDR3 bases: TGCGCCAGCAGCCAAGTCGCAGGGAATGAAAAACTGTTTTTT. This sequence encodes CASSQVAGNEKLFF.

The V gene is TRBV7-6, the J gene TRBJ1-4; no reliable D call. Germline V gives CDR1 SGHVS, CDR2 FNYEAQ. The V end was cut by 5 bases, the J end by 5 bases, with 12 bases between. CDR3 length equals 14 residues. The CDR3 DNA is TGTGCCAGCAGCGTCACGGAAATCAATGAAAAACTGTTTTTT. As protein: CASSVTEINEKLFF.

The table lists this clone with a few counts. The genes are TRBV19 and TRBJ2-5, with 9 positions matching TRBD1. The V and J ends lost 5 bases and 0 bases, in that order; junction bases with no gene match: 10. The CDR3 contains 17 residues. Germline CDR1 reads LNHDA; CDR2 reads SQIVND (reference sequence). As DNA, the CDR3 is TGTGCCAGTAGTCCAAGCCGGACAGGGGACTACCAAGAGACCCAGTACTTC. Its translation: CASSPSRTGDYQETQYF.

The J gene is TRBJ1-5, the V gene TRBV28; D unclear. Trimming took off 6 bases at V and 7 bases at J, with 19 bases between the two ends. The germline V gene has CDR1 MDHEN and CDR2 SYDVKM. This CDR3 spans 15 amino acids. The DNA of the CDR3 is TGTGCCAGCAGGCCTAATTATGGGATACGACAGCCCCAGCATTTT. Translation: CASRPNYGIRQPQHF.

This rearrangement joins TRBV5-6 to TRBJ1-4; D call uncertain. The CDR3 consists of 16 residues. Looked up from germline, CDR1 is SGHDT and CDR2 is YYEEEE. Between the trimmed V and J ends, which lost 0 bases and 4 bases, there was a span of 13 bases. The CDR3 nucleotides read TGTGCCAGCAGCTTGGGGTTTGGGCAGGATAATGAAAAACTGTTTTTT. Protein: CASSLGFGQDNEKLFF.

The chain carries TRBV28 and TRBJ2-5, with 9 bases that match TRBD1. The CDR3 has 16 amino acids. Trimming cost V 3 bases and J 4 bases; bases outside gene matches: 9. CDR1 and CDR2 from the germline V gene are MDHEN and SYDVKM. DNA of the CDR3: TGTGCCAGCAGTTTCCGACAGGGGGAGGTCCGAGAGACCCAGTACTTC. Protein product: CASSFRQGEVRETQYF.

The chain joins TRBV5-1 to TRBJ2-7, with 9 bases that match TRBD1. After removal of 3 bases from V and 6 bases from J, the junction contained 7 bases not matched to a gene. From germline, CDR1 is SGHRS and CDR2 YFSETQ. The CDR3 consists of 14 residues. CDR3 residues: CASSSRTGEGEQYF. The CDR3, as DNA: TGCGCCAGCAGCTCCCGGACAGGGGAGGGCGAGCAGTACTTC.

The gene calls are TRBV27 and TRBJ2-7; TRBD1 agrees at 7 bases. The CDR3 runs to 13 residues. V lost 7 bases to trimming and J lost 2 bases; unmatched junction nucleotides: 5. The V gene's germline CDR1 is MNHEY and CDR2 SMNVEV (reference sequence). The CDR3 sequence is CASTRGGPYEQYF. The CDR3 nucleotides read TGTGCCAGCACCCGAGGGGGCCCCTACGAGCAGTACTTC.

The CDR3 DNA is TGTGCCAGCAGCTTAGGAGTGGGGACAGGCCCAGGGGAGCAGTTCTTC. It yields the protein CASSLGVGTGPGEQFF. J is TRBJ2-1 and V is TRBV7-3; 8 bases map to TRBD1. The trim removed 2 bases at V and 10 bases at J, leaving 13 bases unmatched. In germline, CDR1 is SGHTA, CDR2 FQGTGA. This CDR3 has 16 residues.

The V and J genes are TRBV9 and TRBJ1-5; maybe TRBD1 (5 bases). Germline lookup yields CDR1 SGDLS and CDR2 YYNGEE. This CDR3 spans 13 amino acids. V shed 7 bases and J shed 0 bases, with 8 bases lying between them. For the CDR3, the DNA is TGTGCCAGCGGGGACTATAGCAATCAGCCCCAGCATTTT. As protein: CASGDYSNQPQHF. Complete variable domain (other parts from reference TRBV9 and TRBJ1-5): DSGVTQTPKHLITATGQRVTLRCSPRSGDLSVYWYQQSLDQGLQFLIQYYNGEERAKGNILERFSAQQFPDLHSELNLSSLELGDSALYFCASGDYSNQPQHFGDGTRLSIL.

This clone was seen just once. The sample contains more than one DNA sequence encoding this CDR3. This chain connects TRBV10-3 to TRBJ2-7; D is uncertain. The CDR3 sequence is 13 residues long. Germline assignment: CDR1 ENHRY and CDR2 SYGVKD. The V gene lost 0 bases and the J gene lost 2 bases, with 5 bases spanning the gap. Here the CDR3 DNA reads TGTGCCATCAGTGAGTCGATCCCCTACGAGCAGTACTTC. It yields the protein CAISESIPYEQYF.

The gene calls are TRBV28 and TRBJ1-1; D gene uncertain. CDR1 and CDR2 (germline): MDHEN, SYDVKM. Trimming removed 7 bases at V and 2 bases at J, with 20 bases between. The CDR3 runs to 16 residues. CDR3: CASNARTASSNTEAFF. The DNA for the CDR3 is TGTGCCAGCAACGCGCGGACGGCGAGCTCCAACACTGAAGCTTTCTTT.

CDR3 sequence reads: CASSGPGTGELFF. DNA of the CDR3: TGTGCCAGCAGTGGCCCAGGTACCGGGGAGCTGTTTTTT. The chain joins TRBV27 to TRBJ2-2; the D is unclear. The CDR3 sequence is 13 residues long. CDR1 and CDR2 from the germline V gene are MNHEY and SMNVEV (reference sequence). Trimming cost V 5 bases and J 5 bases, with 9 bases left between them.

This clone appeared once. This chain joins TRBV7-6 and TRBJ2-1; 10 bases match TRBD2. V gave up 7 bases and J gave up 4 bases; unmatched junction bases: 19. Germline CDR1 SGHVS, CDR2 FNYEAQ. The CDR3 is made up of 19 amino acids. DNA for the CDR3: TGTGCCAGCACCGCAACCAGAGCGGGAGGGCCCTCTGGATACAATGAGCAGTTCTTC. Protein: CASTATRAGGPSGYNEQFF.

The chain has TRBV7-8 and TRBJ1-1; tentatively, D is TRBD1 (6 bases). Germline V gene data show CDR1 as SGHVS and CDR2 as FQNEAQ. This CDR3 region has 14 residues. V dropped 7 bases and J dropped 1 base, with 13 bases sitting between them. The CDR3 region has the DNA TGTGCCAGCACCTCCGGGACAACGAACACTGAAGCTTTCTTT. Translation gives CASTSGTTNTEAFF.

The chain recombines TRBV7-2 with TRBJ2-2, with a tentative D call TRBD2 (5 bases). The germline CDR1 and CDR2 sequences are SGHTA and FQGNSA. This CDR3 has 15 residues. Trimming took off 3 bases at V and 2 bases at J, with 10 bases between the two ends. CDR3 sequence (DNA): TGTGCCAGCAGCTTGATAGCGTTCAACACCGGGGAGCTGTTTTTT. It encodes CASSLIAFNTGELFF.

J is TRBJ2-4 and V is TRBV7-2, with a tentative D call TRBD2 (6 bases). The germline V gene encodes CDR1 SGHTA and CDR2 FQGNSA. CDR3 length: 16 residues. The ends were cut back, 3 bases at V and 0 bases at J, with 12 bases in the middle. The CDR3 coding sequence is TGTGCCAGCAGCTTGTTGCGGGATTTAGCCAAAAACATTCAGTACTTC. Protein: CASSLLRDLAKNIQYF.

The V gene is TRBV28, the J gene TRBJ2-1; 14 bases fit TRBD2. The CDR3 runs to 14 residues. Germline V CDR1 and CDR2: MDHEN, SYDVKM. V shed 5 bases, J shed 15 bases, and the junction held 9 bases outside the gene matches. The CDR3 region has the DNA TGTGCCAGCAGTATTGGACTAGCGGGGGGACGATTGTTCTTC. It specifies CASSIGLAGGRLFF.

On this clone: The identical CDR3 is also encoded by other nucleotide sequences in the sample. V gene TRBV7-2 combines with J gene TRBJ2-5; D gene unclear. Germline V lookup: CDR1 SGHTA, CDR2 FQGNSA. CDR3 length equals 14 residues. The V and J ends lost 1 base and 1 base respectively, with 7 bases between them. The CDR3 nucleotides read TGTGCCAGCAGCTTAGTTCCAGGCCAAGAGACCCAGTACTTC. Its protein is CASSLVPGQETQYF.

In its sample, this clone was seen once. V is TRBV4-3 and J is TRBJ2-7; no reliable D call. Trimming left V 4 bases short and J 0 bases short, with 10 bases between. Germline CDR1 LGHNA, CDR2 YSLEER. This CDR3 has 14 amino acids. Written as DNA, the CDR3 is TGCGCCAGCAGCCTGTGGGTGAACTCCTACGAGCAGTACTTC. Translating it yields CASSLWVNSYEQYF.

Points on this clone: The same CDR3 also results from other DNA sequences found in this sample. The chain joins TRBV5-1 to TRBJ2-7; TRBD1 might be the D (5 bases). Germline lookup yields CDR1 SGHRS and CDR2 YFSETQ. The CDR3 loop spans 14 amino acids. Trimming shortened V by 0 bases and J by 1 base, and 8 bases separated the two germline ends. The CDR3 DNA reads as TGCGCCAGCAGCTTGGGACAGAGATCCTACGAGCAGTACTTC. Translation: CASSLGQRSYEQYF.

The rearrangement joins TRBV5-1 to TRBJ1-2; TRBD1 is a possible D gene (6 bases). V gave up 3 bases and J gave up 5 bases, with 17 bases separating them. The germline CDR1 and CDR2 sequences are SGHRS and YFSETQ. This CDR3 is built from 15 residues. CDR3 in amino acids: CASSSEGQLNYGYTF. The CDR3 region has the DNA TGCGCCAGCAGCTCCGAGGGACAACTAAATTATGGCTACACCTTC.

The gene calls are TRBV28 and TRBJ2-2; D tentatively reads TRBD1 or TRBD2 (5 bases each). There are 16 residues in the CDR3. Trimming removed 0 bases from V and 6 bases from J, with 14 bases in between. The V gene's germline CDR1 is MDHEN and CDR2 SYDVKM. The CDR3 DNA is TGTGCCAGCAGTTTATGGCCCGCGCTGGGGGCCGGGGAGCTGTTTTTT. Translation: CASSLWPALGAGELFF.

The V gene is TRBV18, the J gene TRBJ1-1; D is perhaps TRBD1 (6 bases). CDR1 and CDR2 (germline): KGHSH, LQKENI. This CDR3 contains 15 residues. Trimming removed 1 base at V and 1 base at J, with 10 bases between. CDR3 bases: TGTGCCAGCTCACCACAGGGGGGCGGGAACACTGAAGCTTTCTTT. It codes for CASSPQGGGNTEAFF.

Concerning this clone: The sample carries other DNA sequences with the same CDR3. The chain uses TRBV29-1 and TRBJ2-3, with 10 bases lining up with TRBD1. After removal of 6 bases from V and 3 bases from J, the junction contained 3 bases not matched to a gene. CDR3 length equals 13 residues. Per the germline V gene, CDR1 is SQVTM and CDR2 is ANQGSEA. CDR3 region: CSVGTGVTDTQYF. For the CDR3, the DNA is TGCAGCGTGGGGACAGGGGTTACAGATACGCAGTATTTT.

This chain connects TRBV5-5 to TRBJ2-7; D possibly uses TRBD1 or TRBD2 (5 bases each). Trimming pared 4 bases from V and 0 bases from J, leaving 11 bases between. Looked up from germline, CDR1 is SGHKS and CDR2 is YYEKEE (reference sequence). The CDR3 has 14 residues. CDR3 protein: CASSVGTYSYEQYF. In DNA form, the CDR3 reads TGTGCCAGCAGCGTTGGGACCTACTCCTACGAGCAGTACTTC.

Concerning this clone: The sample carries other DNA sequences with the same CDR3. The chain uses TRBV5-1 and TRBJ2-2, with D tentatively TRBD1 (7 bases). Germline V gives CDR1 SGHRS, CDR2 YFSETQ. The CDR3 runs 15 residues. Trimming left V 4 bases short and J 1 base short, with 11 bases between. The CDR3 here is CASSGGTVNTGELFF. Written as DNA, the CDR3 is TGCGCCAGCAGCGGCGGGACAGTGAACACCGGGGAGCTGTTTTTT.